The 24 T cell receptor beta chains below come from one sample, sequenced in a study of T cells in Graves' hyperthyroidism and ophthalmopathy. From RNA transcripts, TCR beta CDR3 regions were amplified. In the first-round RT-PCR of the TCR CDR3, the HTBI primer set was used. TCRdb called the multiplex PCR reads again in MiXCR, with one record for every CDR3 protein. The data show 250,000 to 350,000 distinct CDR3 sequences, approximately 15% seen once. Sequencing input: blood. The receptors here all came from a woman between 55 and 75 years old with Graves' ophthalmopathy.

The chain uses TRBV3-1 and TRBJ1-1; D unresolved. CDR1 is LGHDT, CDR2 YNNKEL, per germline (reference sequence). The CDR3 extends over 14 amino acids. Deletions cut 0 bases from V and 11 bases from J, with 16 bases between. The CDR3 here is CASSQDGSRRGAFF. DNA for the CDR3: TGTGCCAGCAGCCAAGATGGAAGTCGGAGAGGGGCTTTCTTT.

This clonotype was recorded a few times. V and J are TRBV7-9 and TRBJ2-4; no definite D call. The CDR3 is 13 amino acids. Germline V gene lookup returns CDR1 SEHNR and CDR2 FQNEAQ (reference sequence). The germline V and J ends were trimmed by 0 bases and 6 bases, with 6 bases remaining between them. CDR3 bases: TGTGCCAGCAGCTTAGCGAGTGGAAACATTCAGTACTTC. Its translation is CASSLASGNIQYF.

V and J are TRBV6-5 and TRBJ2-5, with 8 bases aligning to TRBD1. Germline V gene sequence: CDR1 MNHEY, CDR2 SVGAGI. V was pared by 2 bases and J by 3 bases, with 5 bases of the junction left unmatched. This CDR3 has 15 residues. CDR3 loop: CASSYLDREKETQYF. Here the CDR3 DNA reads TGTGCCAGCAGTTACCTGGACAGGGAGAAAGAGACCCAGTACTTC.

This clonotype was seen at least ten times. The V call is TRBV5-1, the J call TRBJ1-1; D is uncertain. V was shortened by 0 bases and J by 5 bases, with 11 bases between the two germline ends. CDR1 and CDR2 from the germline V gene are SGHRS and YFSETQ. The CDR3 spans 14 residues. The CDR3 protein is CASSLEWGGTEAFF. For the CDR3, the DNA is TGCGCCAGCAGCTTGGAGTGGGGAGGAACTGAAGCTTTCTTT. The full variable domain, its missing parts supplied by reference TRBV5-1 and TRBJ1-1, is KAGVTQTPRYLIKTRGQQVTLSCSPISGHRSVSWYQQTPGQGLQFLFEYFSETQRNKGNFPGRFSGRQFSNSRSEMNVSTLELGDSALYLCASSLEWGGTEAFFGQGTRLTVV.

This clonotype appeared many times. The chain is built from TRBV30 and TRBJ1-1; TRBD1 matches 8 bases. Germline V gives CDR1 GTSNPN, CDR2 SVGIG (reference sequence). V was pared by 3 bases and J by 7 bases, with 7 bases of the junction left unmatched. The CDR3 loop spans 13 amino acids. CDR3 DNA sequence: TGTGCCTGGAGCCCAACAGGGGGACATGAAGCTTTCTTT. Its translation is CAWSPTGGHEAFF.

Concerning this clonotype itself: This sequence may be a read error, since a much larger clone differs from it by one base. The CDR3 loop reads CAISDSSGPSTDTKYF. In DNA, the CDR3 is TGTGCCATCAGTGATTCTAGCGGGCCTAGCACAGATACGAAGTATTTT. The chain employs TRBV10-3 and TRBJ2-3, with 8 nucleotides matching TRBD2. The CDR3 contains 16 residues. Germline loops: CDR1 ENHRY, CDR2 SYGVKD.

This clonotype was observed a single time. V gene TRBV7-2 combines with J gene TRBJ2-5; TRBD2 might be the D (5 bases). Looked up from germline, CDR1 is SGHTA and CDR2 is FQGNSA. CDR3 length equals 13 residues. Trimming took off 5 bases at V and 4 bases at J, with 11 bases between the two ends. The CDR3 DNA sequence: TGTGCCAGCAGCCTAGGACGGGGAGAGACCCAGTACTTC. Protein sequence: CASSLGRGETQYF.

Many counts were recorded for this clonotype. This sequence joins TRBV5-8 and TRBJ2-5; 10 positions agree with TRBD1. V trimming: 5 bases; J trimming: 4 bases; junction bases outside the gene matches: 11. Germline-derived CDR1 and CDR2 are SGHTS and YDEGEE. This CDR3 is 16 amino acids long. CDR3 residues: CASSPIGDRGRETQYF. The CDR3 nucleotides are TGTGCCAGCAGTCCGATTGGGGACAGGGGTCGAGAGACCCAGTACTTC.

Comments on this clonotype: One junction end does not reproduce the germline sequence, and a read error may be involved. The gene calls are TRBV9 and TRBJ2-3, with D unclear. Germline loops: CDR1 SGDLS, CDR2 YYNGEE. The CDR3 has 14 amino acids. The CDR3 region has the DNA TGTGCCAGCAGCGTAGCCGGATCTTCAGATACGCGGTATTTT. Residues: CASSVAGSSDTRYF.

This clonotype came up many times. The genes are TRBV12-3 or TRBV12-4 and TRBJ2-1; possibly TRBD2 for D (5 bases). There are 16 residues in the CDR3. V was clipped by 0 bases and J by 3 bases, with 12 bases between them. The CDR3 DNA sequence: TGTGCCAGCAGTTTAGCGTATAGCGTTGGCTACAATGAGCAGTTCTTC. Translation gives CASSLAYSVGYNEQFF.

This clonotype was counted at least ten times. CDR3 region: CASSPPGGRDTQYF. In DNA form, the CDR3 reads TGTGCCAGCTCACCGCCAGGGGGTCGAGATACGCAGTATTTT. The V gene is TRBV18, the J gene TRBJ2-3; 7 bases line up with TRBD1. The CDR3 extends over 14 amino acids. The V segment lost 3 bases and the J segment 5 bases; nucleotides outside the gene matches: 5. Looked up from germline, CDR1 is KGHSH and CDR2 is LQKENI.

About this clonotype itself: Since a much larger clone is just one base distant, this may be a read error. The chain has TRBV20-1 and TRBJ2-7; 10 bases are a match to TRBD2. CDR1 is DFQATT and CDR2 is SNEGSKA in the germline V gene (reference sequence). The CDR3 consists of 14 residues. CDR3 sequence (DNA): TGCGGTGCTAGAGCGGGGGGGTCCCTCTACGAGCAGTACTTC. Its protein product is CGARAGGSLYEQYF.

The genes are TRBV9 and TRBJ2-5, with 7 positions matching TRBD2. The CDR3 is 13 amino acids. Germline V gene data show CDR1 as SGDLS and CDR2 as YYNGEE. The junction had 4 bases not matched to a gene; V was cut back by 3 bases and J by 5 bases. DNA for the CDR3: TGTGCCAGCAGCGCCGTACTAGCGGAGACCCAGTACTTC. Its translation: CASSAVLAETQYF. Full variable domain (missing parts from reference TRBV9 and TRBJ2-5): DSGVTQTPKHLITATGQRVTLRCSPRSGDLSVYWYQQSLDQGLQFLIQYYNGEERAKGNILERFSAQQFPDLHSELNLSSLELGDSALYFCASSAVLAETQYFGPGTRLLVL.

This clonotype was seen many times. Here the CDR3 DNA reads TGTGCCAGCAGCAGGGGAGGCGGCCCGCGGGGGTTGCAGGGGAGGTTCAACGAGCAGTACTTC. It is translated as CASSRGGGPRGLQGRFNEQYF. The rearrangement joins TRBV7-9 to TRBJ2-7, with D possibly being TRBD2 (7 bases). V dropped 5 bases and J dropped 5 bases, with 37 bases sitting between them. This CDR3 spans 21 amino acids. Germline lookup yields CDR1 SEHNR and CDR2 FQNEAQ (reference sequence).

The table lists this clonotype with many counts. V usage is TRBV12-3 or TRBV12-4 and J usage is TRBJ1-4; 7 bases fit TRBD1. The CDR3 consists of 15 residues. Unmatched junction bases numbered 7, after V lost 3 bases and J lost 6 bases. CDR3 in DNA: TGTGCCAGCAGTTTCCCCCAGCAGGGGGATGAAAAACTGTTTTTT. It translates to CASSFPQQGDEKLFF.

At least ten counts were recorded for this clonotype. The genes are TRBV10-2 and TRBJ1-5, with no clear D. CDR1 and CDR2 (germline): WSHSY, SAAADI. The CDR3 totals 12 residues. Trimming pared 3 bases from V and 7 bases from J, leaving 7 bases between. The CDR3 sequence is CASSDHRQPQHF. The CDR3, as DNA: TGCGCCAGCAGTGACCACCGACAGCCCCAGCATTTT.

This clonotype has only a few counts. The chain couples TRBV5-1 to TRBJ2-7, with TRBD2 identical over 7 bases. The CDR3 runs to 16 residues. CDR1 is SGHRS and CDR2 is YFSETQ in the germline V gene. Trimming at V came to 1 base and at J to 4 bases, leaving 11 bases not matched to a gene. CDR3 coding DNA: TGCGCCAGCAGCTTGACGGGACTCCTGGGAGGGTACGAGCAGTACTTC. Its translation is CASSLTGLLGGYEQYF.

This clonotype has more than one count but fewer than ten. The chain is built from TRBV13 and TRBJ2-6; the D is unclear. Trimming shortened V by 0 bases and J by 4 bases, and 7 bases separated the two germline ends. The CDR3 is 15 amino acids. CDR1 is PRHDT, CDR2 FYEKMQ, per germline (reference sequence). DNA for the CDR3: TGTGCCAGCAGCTTAGGTTTATCGGGGGCCAACGTCCTGACTTTC. Translated: CASSLGLSGANVLTF. Filled out from reference TRBV13 and TRBJ2-6, the complete variable domain reads AAGVIQSPRHLIKEKRETATLKCYPIPRHDTVYWYQQGPGQDPQFLISFYEKMQSDKGSIPDRFSAQQFSDYHSELNMSSLELGDSALYFCASSLGLSGANVLTFGAGSRLTVL.

The J gene is TRBJ2-7, the V gene TRBV10-3, with TRBD1 as a possible D gene (5 bases). Germline assignment: CDR1 ENHRY and CDR2 SYGVKD. V gave up 4 bases and J gave up 1 base, with 5 bases separating them. The CDR3 length is 12 residues. CDR3 amino acids: CAISGTSYEQYF. CDR3 DNA sequence: TGTGCCATCAGTGGGACATCCTACGAGCAGTACTTC.

This clonotype was detected a few times. Written as DNA, the CDR3 is TGCGCCAGCAGCCAAGATGCTGGCAGGGGGCAGGGCACTGAAGCTTTCTTT. Translated: CASSQDAGRGQGTEAFF. This chain uses TRBV4-3 with TRBJ1-1; the match to TRBD1 covers 8 bases. Germline assignment: CDR1 LGHNA and CDR2 YSLEER. This CDR3 is 17 amino acids long. Losses at the gene ends were 0 bases for V and 4 bases for J; bases not matched to a gene: 10.

The rearrangement links TRBV4-3 to TRBJ2-6; 10 bases agree with TRBD1. Germline CDR1 is LGHNA and CDR2 is YSLEER. The CDR3 consists of 18 residues. J lost 4 bases, V lost 0 bases, and 6 bases had no gene match. The CDR3 DNA reads as TGCGCCAGCAGCCAAGATGTGACAGGGGGCCAGGGGGCCAACGTCCTGACTTTC. Translating gives CASSQDVTGGQGANVLTF.

This clonotype was found many times. The chain combines TRBV20-1 with TRBJ2-3, with 11 bases that match TRBD2. The V segment lost 6 bases and the J segment 2 bases; nucleotides outside the gene matches: 7. Germline lookup yields CDR1 DFQATT and CDR2 SNEGSKA (reference sequence). The CDR3 covers 15 residues. The CDR3 loop reads CSAAGTSGATDTQYF. The CDR3 DNA reads TGCAGTGCCGCTGGGACTAGCGGTGCCACAGATACGCAGTATTTT.

V gene TRBV20-1 combines with J gene TRBJ2-2, with 10 nucleotides matching TRBD1. The germline gives CDR1 DFQATT, CDR2 SNEGSKA (reference sequence). Trimming took 6 bases from V and 6 from J; bases not matched to a gene: 7. The CDR3 length is 14 residues. The CDR3 loop is CSAPRQGAAGELFF. The CDR3 DNA sequence: TGCAGTGCACCCAGACAGGGGGCGGCCGGGGAGCTGTTTTTT.

This clonotype has only a few counts. CDR3 nucleotides: TGTGCCAGTAGTATGGGGCCGGGGACGACGCAGTATTTT. It specifies CASSMGPGTTQYF. The gene calls are TRBV19 and TRBJ2-3; D tentatively reads TRBD1 or TRBD2 (5 bases each). Germline V gene sequence: CDR1 LNHDA, CDR2 SQIVND (reference sequence). This CDR3 has 13 residues. Trimming left V 3 bases short and J 9 bases short, with 13 bases between.